One sample yielded the 27 T cell receptor beta chains listed below, sequenced in a study of blood T cell repertoires in COVID-19. The table came from immunoSEQ multiplex PCR; TCRdb's copy has only in-frame clones and leaves some out. Of approximately 200,000 clones detected, less than 85% appear once; the ten largest clones hold roughly 20%. Sequenced material: PBMCs or T cells enriched from blood (not recorded which). The receptor set was obtained from a man aged 35 to 55 who had recovered from COVID-19.

This chain links TRBV5-1 with TRBJ1-2, with D possibly being TRBD1 (5 bases). Deletions cut 0 bases from V and 3 bases from J, with 9 bases between. The length of the CDR3 is 14 residues. Germline V gene data show CDR1 as SGHRS and CDR2 as YFSETQ. The CDR3 sequence: CASSLALGDYGYTF. The CDR3 nucleotides read TGCGCCAGCAGCTTGGCTCTAGGGGACTATGGCTACACCTTC.

The V gene is TRBV5-1, the J gene TRBJ2-1; 8 bases align to TRBD1. The trim removed 7 bases at V and 4 bases at J, leaving 7 bases unmatched. Germline CDR1 is SGHRS and CDR2 is YFSETQ. The CDR3 is 14 amino acids. The CDR3 is CASHPGQAYNEQFF. CDR3 sequence (DNA): TGCGCCAGCCACCCGGGACAGGCTTACAATGAGCAGTTCTTC.

The chain carries TRBV2 and TRBJ2-7; perhaps TRBD1 as D (6 bases). Trimming left V 11 bases short and J 5 bases short, with 13 bases between. The CDR3 spans 11 residues. In germline, CDR1 is SNHLY, CDR2 FYNNEI. The CDR3 here is CASTGTHEQYF. The CDR3, as DNA: TGTGCCTCAACAGGGACCCACGAGCAGTACTTC.

This clone was counted once. The chain has TRBV7-9 and TRBJ1-2; 8 bases fit TRBD1. The CDR3 contains 14 residues. Losses at the gene ends were 0 bases for V and 8 bases for J; bases not matched to a gene: 5. CDR1 is SEHNR and CDR2 is FQNEAQ in the germline V gene (reference sequence). The CDR3 sequence is CASSLAGQEKGYTF. The CDR3 DNA reads as TGTGCCAGCAGCTTAGCGGGACAGGAGAAGGGCTACACCTTC.

The gene calls are TRBV19 and TRBJ1-3; D unclear. CDR1 LNHDA and CDR2 SQIVND come from the germline V gene (reference sequence). The CDR3 spans 13 residues. Trimming removed 3 bases from V and 5 bases from J, with 8 bases in between. CDR3 in DNA: TGTGCCAGTAGTATCAACTTCAGAAACACCATATATTTT. As protein: CASSINFRNTIYF.

The chain has TRBV5-1 and TRBJ2-7; tentatively, D is TRBD2 (5 bases). The germline V gene has CDR1 SGHRS and CDR2 YFSETQ. Trimming shortened V by 2 bases and J by 2 bases, and 11 bases separated the two germline ends. The CDR3 length is 14 residues. The CDR3 DNA is TGCGCCAGCAGCTTAACCGAGGGTGCCTACGAGCAGTACTTC. This codes for CASSLTEGAYEQYF.

In its sample, this clone was seen once. J is TRBJ2-7 and V is TRBV7-8; 8 nucleotides agree with TRBD1. V shed 5 bases, J shed 5 bases, and the junction held 14 bases outside the gene matches. The CDR3 is made up of 16 amino acids. The germline V gene encodes CDR1 SGHVS and CDR2 FQNEAQ. The CDR3 here is CASSRRQGTMGDEQYF. In nucleotides, the CDR3 is TGTGCCAGCAGCCGTCGACAGGGGACAATGGGGGACGAGCAGTACTTC.

The rearrangement uses TRBV29-1 and TRBJ1-2; D perhaps matches TRBD1 (5 bases). Trimming cost V 1 base and J 3 bases, with 12 bases left between them. The CDR3 consists of 14 residues. Germline values: CDR1 SQVTM, CDR2 ANQGSEA. In DNA, the CDR3 is TGCAGCGTTGAAGCGGGAGCAGGGCACTATGGCTACACCTTC. It codes for CSVEAGAGHYGYTF.

The chain joins TRBV9 to TRBJ1-2, with D perhaps TRBD1 (6 bases). V shed 0 bases and J shed 0 bases, with 21 bases lying between them. Germline-derived CDR1 and CDR2 are SGDLS and YYNGEE. This CDR3 contains 19 residues. CDR3 DNA sequence: TGTGCCAGCAGCGTAGAAATGGCGGGGGCCGGACCATCTAACTATGGCTACACCTTC. Its protein is CASSVEMAGAGPSNYGYTF.

This chain joins TRBV20-1 and TRBJ1-2, with a tentative D call TRBD1 (5 bases). V was clipped by 8 bases and J by 8 bases, with 12 bases between them. This CDR3 is 10 amino acids long. Per germline, CDR1 DFQATT and CDR2 SNEGSKA (reference sequence). This CDR3 is CSPDRSGYTF. For the CDR3, the DNA is TGCAGTCCCGACAGAAGCGGCTACACCTTC.

In this sample, this clone turned up a few times. V and J are TRBV30 and TRBJ2-3, with D possibly being TRBD2 (6 bases). Germline V gene data show CDR1 as GTSNPN and CDR2 as SVGIG (reference sequence). The CDR3 has 14 amino acids. Trimming cost V 6 bases and J 4 bases, with 17 bases left between them. CDR3 in amino acids: CACDPRESSDTQYF. The CDR3 coding sequence is TGTGCCTGCGACCCTCGGGAGTCTTCAGATACGCAGTATTTT. Based on the CDR3 plus reference TRBV30 and TRBJ2-3, the full variable domain is SQTIHQWPATLVQPVGSPLSLECTVEGTSNPNLYWYRQAAGRGLQLLFYSVGIGQISSEVPQNLSASRPQDRQFILSSKKLLLSDSGFYLCACDPRESSDTQYFGPGTRLTVL.

This clone turned up a few times. The J gene is TRBJ2-7, the V gene TRBV5-5; 7 positions agree with TRBD1. The CDR3 length is 14 residues. Trimming at V came to 6 bases and at J to 2 bases, leaving 8 bases not matched to a gene. Germline V gives CDR1 SGHKS, CDR2 YYEKEE (reference sequence). The CDR3 here is CASNPTGTAYEQYF. The CDR3 DNA follows: TGTGCCAGCAACCCTACAGGGACAGCCTACGAGCAGTACTTC.

The chain carries TRBV2 and TRBJ2-5; 11 bases are shared with TRBD2. The germline V gene has CDR1 SNHLY and CDR2 FYNNEI. The CDR3 contains 14 residues. After removal of 2 bases from V and 4 bases from J, the junction contained 0 bases not matched to a gene. The CDR3, as DNA: TGTGCCAGCAGTGAAACTAGCGGGAGAGAGACCCAGTACTTC. It codes for CASSETSGRETQYF.

V is TRBV3-1 (or the pseudogene TRBV3-2) and J is TRBJ1-2; a possible D gene is TRBD1 (5 bases). Trimming stripped 0 bases from V and 8 bases from J, with 16 bases between. From germline, CDR1 is LGHDT and CDR2 YNNKEL (reference sequence). This CDR3 is 15 amino acids long. The CDR3 loop reads CASSQDWGGNGGYTF. CDR3 bases: TGTGCCAGCAGCCAAGATTGGGGGGGAAACGGCGGCTACACCTTC.

The chain uses TRBV12-3 or TRBV12-4 and TRBJ1-4; D not certain. V gave up 6 bases and J gave up 10 bases, with 12 bases separating them. The CDR3 runs 12 residues. CDR3 coding DNA: TGTGCCAGCAGATTTGTAGCGGGAAAACTGTTTTTT. This sequence encodes CASRFVAGKLFF.

J is TRBJ2-2 and V is TRBV7-3; 9 nucleotides line up with TRBD2. The J segment lost 7 bases and the V segment lost 0 bases, leaving 3 bases of the junction unmatched. Germline assignment: CDR1 SGHTA and CDR2 FQGTGA. The CDR3 has 15 residues. The CDR3 DNA reads TGTGCCAGCAGCTTAACGTTGCGGGAGGGCGGGGAGCTGTTTTTT. It translates to CASSLTLREGGELFF.

V gene TRBV6-2 or TRBV6-3 combines with J gene TRBJ2-4, with TRBD1 as a possible D gene (6 bases). The CDR3 totals 17 residues. CDR1 MNHEY and CDR2 SVGEGT come from the germline V gene. The ends were cut back, 2 bases at V and 0 bases at J, with 14 bases in the middle. The CDR3 DNA is TGTGCCAGCAGTTACCGGCAGGACAGTCTAGCCAAAAACATTCAGTACTTC. This gives the protein CASSYRQDSLAKNIQYF.

This rearrangement joins TRBV2 to TRBJ1-5; D is unclear. The CDR3 consists of 14 residues. The V and J ends lost 3 bases and 1 base respectively, with 7 bases between them. The germline V gene has CDR1 SNHLY and CDR2 FYNNEI. CDR3 sequence: CASSDFQSNQPQHF. For the CDR3, the DNA is TGTGCCAGCAGTGACTTTCAGAGCAATCAGCCCCAGCATTTT. Combining the CDR3 with reference TRBV2 and TRBJ1-5 gives the whole variable domain EPEVTQTPSHQVTQMGQEVILRCVPISNHLYFYWYRQILGQKVEFLVSFYNNEISEKSEIFDDQFSVERPDGSNFTLKIRSTKLEDSAMYFCASSDFQSNQPQHFGDGTRLSIL.

This chain links TRBV6-5 with TRBJ2-7; 8 nucleotides line up with TRBD1. V lost 10 bases to trimming and J lost 5 bases; unmatched junction nucleotides: 7. The CDR3 is made up of 12 amino acids. Germline V gene data show CDR1 as MNHEY and CDR2 as SVGAGI. The CDR3 loop reads CATRTGSNEQYF. The CDR3 DNA sequence: TGTGCCACCCGGACAGGGAGTAACGAGCAGTACTTC.

The chain combines TRBV24-1 with TRBJ2-3, with 8 bases identical to TRBD1. Looked up from germline, CDR1 is KGHDR and CDR2 is SFDVKD. V shed 7 bases and J 3 bases; nucleotides not matched to a gene: 8. The length of the CDR3 is 15 residues. CDR3 residues: CATRPGQAGTDTQYF. DNA of the CDR3: TGTGCCACCAGACCGGGACAGGCGGGGACAGATACGCAGTATTTT.

The CDR3 spells CASSLTGGAYYEQYF. The CDR3 DNA reads as TGTGCCAGCAGTCTCACAGGGGGCGCATATTACGAGCAGTACTTC. This chain connects TRBV6-2 or TRBV6-3 to TRBJ2-7; 9 nucleotides align to TRBD1. Unmatched junction bases numbered 9, after V lost 5 bases and J lost 4 bases. Germline CDR1 is MNHEY and CDR2 is SVGEGT. The length of the CDR3 is 15 residues.

The V call is TRBV20-1, the J call TRBJ1-2; D is undetermined. The CDR3 runs to 11 residues. V was trimmed by 6 bases and J by 1 base, leaving 6 bases between them. The germline gives CDR1 DFQATT, CDR2 SNEGSKA (reference sequence). Here the CDR3 reads CSAGVNYGYTF. CDR3 coding DNA: TGCAGTGCCGGGGTTAACTATGGCTACACCTTC.

This clone was detected once. J is TRBJ1-1 and V is TRBV19; a weak D match, TRBD1 (5 bases). Germline CDR1 LNHDA, CDR2 SQIVND (reference sequence). Trimming took 6 bases from V and 8 from J, leaving 19 bases between them. The length of the CDR3 is 14 residues. CDR3 sequence: CASSTPARVSEAFF. CDR3 sequence (DNA): TGTGCCAGTAGCACACCCGCCAGGGTCTCCGAAGCTTTCTTT.

This chain uses TRBV4-1 with TRBJ2-5; 8 positions match TRBD1. The J segment lost 5 bases and the V segment lost 0 bases, leaving 5 bases of the junction unmatched. Germline values: CDR1 MGHRA, CDR2 YSYEKL. The CDR3 spans 15 residues. The DNA for the CDR3 is TGCGCCAGCAGCCAAGATCCCAGGGGGCGGGAGACCCAGTACTTC. Translated: CASSQDPRGRETQYF.

J is TRBJ2-3 and V is TRBV7-8; the match to TRBD1 covers 9 bases. The CDR3 is made up of 14 amino acids. CDR1 and CDR2 (germline): SGHVS, FQNEAQ. V trimming: 4 bases; J trimming: 7 bases; junction bases outside the gene matches: 6. The CDR3 sequence: CASSYTGGGNTQYF. As DNA, the CDR3 is TGTGCCAGCAGCTACACAGGGGGCGGGAATACGCAGTATTTT.

This chain connects TRBV14 to TRBJ2-7; the D is unclear. Trimming left V 0 bases short and J 3 bases short, with 6 bases between. Germline loops: CDR1 SGHDN, CDR2 FVKESK. The CDR3 extends over 13 amino acids. The CDR3 nucleotides are TGTGCCAGCAGCCAAGACAGAAACTACGAGCAGTACTTC. Its translation is CASSQDRNYEQYF.

This clone came up once. Other DNA sequences in this sample translate to the same CDR3. The chain links TRBV24-1 to TRBJ1-3; D gene unclear. The CDR3 runs to 15 residues. V was clipped by 4 bases and J by 0 bases, with 9 bases between them. Germline values: CDR1 KGHDR, CDR2 SFDVKD. Written as DNA, the CDR3 is TGTGCCACCAGTGAGGCCGGAGGCTCTGGAAACACCATATATTTT. Protein product: CATSEAGGSGNTIYF.